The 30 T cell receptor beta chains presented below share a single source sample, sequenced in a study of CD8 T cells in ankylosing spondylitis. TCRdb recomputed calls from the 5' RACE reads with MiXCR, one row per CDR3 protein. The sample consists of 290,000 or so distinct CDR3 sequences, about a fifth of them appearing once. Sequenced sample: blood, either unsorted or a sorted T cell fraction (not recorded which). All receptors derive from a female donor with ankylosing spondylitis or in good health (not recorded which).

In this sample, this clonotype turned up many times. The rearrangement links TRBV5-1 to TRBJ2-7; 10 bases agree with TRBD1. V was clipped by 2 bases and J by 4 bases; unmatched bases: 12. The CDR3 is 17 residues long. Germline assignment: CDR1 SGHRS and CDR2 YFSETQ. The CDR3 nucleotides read TGCGCCAGCAGCTTAACCATACCGGGACAGGGGTATTACGAGCAGTACTTC. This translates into CASSLTIPGQGYYEQYF.

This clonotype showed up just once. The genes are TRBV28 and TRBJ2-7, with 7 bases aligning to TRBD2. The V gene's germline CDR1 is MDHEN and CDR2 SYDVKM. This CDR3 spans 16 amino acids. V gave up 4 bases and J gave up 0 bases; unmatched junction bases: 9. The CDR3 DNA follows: TGTGCCAGCAGTTCACGTCAACGCGGGAGCTCCTACGAGCAGTACTTC. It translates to CASSSRQRGSSYEQYF.

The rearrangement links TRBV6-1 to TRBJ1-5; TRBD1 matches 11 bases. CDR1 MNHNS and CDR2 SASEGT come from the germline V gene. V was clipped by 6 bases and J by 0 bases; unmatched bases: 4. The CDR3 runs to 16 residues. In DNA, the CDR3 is TGTGCCAGCAGGATCGGGACAGGGGGTAGCAATCAGCCCCAGCATTTT. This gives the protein CASRIGTGGSNQPQHF.

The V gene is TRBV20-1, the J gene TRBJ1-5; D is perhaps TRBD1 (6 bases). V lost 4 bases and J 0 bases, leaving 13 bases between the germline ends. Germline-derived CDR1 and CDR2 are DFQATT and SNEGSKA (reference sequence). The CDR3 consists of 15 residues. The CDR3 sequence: CSAKGTLYSNQPQHF. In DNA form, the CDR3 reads TGCAGTGCTAAAGGGACACTCTATAGCAATCAGCCCCAGCATTTT.

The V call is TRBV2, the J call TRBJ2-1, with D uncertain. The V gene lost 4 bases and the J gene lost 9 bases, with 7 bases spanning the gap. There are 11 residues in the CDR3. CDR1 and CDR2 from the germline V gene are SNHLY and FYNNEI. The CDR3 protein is CASSARSEQFF. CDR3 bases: TGTGCCAGCAGTGCCAGGTCTGAGCAGTTCTTC. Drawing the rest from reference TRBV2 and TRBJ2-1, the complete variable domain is EPEVTQTPSHQVTQMGQEVILRCVPISNHLYFYWYRQILGQKVEFLVSFYNNEISEKSEIFDDQFSVERPDGSNFTLKIRSTKLEDSAMYFCASSARSEQFFGPGTRLTVL.

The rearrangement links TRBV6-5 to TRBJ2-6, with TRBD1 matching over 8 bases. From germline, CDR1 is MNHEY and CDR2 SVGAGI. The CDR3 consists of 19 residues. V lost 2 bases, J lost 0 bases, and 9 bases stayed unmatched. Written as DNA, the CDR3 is TGTGCCAGCAGTTACAGCGGACAGGGTGTTTACTCTGGGGCCAACGTCCTGACTTTC. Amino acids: CASSYSGQGVYSGANVLTF.

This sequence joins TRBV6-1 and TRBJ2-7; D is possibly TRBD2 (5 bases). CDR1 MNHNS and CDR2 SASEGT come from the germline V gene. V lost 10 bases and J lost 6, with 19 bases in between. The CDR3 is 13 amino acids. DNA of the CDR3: TGTGCCACCAAGTTGAGAACTAGTGGCGAGCAGTACTTC. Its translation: CATKLRTSGEQYF.

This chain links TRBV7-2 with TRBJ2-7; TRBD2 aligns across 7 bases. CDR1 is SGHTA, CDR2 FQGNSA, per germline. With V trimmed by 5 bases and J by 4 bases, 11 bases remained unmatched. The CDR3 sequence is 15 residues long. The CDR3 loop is CASSLREPAVYEQYF. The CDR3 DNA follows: TGTGCCAGCAGCCTGCGGGAGCCGGCCGTATACGAGCAGTACTTC.

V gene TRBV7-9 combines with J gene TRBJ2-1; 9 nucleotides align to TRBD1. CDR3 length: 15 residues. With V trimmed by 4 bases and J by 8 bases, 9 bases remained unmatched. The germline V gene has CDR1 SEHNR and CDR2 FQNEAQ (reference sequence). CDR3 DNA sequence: TGTGCCAGCAGCTCCACCGGGACAGGGTATCATGAGCAGTTCTTC. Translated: CASSSTGTGYHEQFF.

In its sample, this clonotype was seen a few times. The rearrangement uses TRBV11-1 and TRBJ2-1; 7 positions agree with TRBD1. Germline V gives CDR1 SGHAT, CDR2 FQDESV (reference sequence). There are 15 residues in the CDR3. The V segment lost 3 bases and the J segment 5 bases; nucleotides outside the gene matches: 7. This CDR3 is CASSFPGQKHNEQFF. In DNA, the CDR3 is TGTGCCAGCAGCTTCCCGGGACAGAAGCACAATGAGCAGTTCTTC.

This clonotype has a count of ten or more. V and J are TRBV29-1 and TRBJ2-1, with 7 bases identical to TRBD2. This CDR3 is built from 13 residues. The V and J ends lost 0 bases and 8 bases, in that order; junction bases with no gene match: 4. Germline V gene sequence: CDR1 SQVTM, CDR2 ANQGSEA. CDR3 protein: CSVEDRGVDEQFF. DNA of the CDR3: TGCAGCGTTGAAGATCGGGGGGTCGATGAGCAGTTCTTC.

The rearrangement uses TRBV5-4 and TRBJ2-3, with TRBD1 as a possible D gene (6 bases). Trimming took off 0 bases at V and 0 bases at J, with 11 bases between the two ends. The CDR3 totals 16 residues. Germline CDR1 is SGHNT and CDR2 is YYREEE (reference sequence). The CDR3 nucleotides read TGTGCCAGCAGCTTGGAAGGGGGTCCTAGCACAGATACGCAGTATTTT. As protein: CASSLEGGPSTDTQYF. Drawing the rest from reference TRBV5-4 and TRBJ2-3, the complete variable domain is ETGVTQSPTHLIKTRGQQVTLRCSSQSGHNTVSWYQQALGQGPQFIFQYYREEENGRGNFPPRFSGLQFPNYSSELNVNALELDDSALYLCASSLEGGPSTDTQYFGPGTRLTVL.

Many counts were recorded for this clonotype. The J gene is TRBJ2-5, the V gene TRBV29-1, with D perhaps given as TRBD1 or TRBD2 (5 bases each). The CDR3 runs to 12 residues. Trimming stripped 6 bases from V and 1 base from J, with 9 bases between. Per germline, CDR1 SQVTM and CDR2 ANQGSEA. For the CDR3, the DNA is TGCAGCGTCCGGGACGGCCAAGAGACCCAGTACTTC. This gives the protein CSVRDGQETQYF.

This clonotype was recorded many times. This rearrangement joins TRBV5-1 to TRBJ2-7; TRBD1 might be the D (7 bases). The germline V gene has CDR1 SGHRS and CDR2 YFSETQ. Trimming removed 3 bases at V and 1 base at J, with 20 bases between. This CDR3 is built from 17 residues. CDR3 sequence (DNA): TGCGCCAGCAGCTATCGGTTCCGACAGGGACTGTCCTACGAGCAGTACTTC. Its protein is CASSYRFRQGLSYEQYF.

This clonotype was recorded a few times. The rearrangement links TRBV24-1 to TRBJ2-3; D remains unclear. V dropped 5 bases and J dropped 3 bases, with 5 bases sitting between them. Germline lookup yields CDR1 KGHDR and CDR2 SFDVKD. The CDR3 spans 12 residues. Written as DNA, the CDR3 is TGTGCCACCAGTGCCTCTACAGATACGCAGTATTTT. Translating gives CATSASTDTQYF.

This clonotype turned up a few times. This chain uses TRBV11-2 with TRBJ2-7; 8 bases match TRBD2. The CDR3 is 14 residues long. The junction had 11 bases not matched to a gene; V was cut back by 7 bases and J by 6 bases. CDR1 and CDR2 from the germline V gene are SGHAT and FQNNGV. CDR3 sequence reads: CASTPRSSGSEQYF. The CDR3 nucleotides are TGTGCCAGCACCCCAAGGTCTAGCGGGTCCGAGCAGTACTTC.

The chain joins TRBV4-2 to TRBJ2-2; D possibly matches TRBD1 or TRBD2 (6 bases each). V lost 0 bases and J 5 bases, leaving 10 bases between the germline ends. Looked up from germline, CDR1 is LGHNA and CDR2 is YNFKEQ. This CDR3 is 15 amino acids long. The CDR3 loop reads CASSQEGGRTGELFF. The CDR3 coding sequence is TGTGCCAGCAGCCAAGAAGGGGGGAGGACCGGGGAGCTGTTTTTT.

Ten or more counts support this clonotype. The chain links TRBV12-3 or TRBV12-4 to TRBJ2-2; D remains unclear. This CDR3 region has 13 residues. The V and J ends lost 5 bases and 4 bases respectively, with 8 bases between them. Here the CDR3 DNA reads TGTGCCAGCAGTGTAGGGTTCACCGGGGAGCTGTTTTTT. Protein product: CASSVGFTGELFF.

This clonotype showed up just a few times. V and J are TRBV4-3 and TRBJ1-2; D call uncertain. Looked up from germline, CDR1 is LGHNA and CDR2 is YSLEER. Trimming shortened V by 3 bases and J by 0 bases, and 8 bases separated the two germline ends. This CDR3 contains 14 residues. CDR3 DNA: TGCGCCAGCAGCCAGTGGGAAGCTAACTATGGCTACACCTTC. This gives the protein CASSQWEANYGYTF.

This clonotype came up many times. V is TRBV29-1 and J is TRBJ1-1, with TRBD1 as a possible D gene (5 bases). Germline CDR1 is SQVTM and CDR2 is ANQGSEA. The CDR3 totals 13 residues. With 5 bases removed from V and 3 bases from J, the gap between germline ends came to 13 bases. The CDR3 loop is CSVSMGGDTEAFF. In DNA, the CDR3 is TGCAGCGTTTCTATGGGGGGAGACACTGAAGCTTTCTTT. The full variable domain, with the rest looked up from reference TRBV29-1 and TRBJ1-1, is SAVISQKPSRDICQRGTSLTIQCQVDSQVTMMFWYRQQPGQSLTLIATANQGSEATYESGFVIDKFPISRPNLTFSTLTVSNMSPEDSSIYLCSVSMGGDTEAFFGQGTRLTVV.

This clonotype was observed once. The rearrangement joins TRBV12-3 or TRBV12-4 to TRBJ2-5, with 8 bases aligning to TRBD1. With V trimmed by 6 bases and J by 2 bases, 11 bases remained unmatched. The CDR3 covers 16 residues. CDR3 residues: CASRPAGGARQETQYF. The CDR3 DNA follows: TGTGCCAGCAGACCGGCAGGGGGCGCGAGACAAGAGACCCAGTACTTC.

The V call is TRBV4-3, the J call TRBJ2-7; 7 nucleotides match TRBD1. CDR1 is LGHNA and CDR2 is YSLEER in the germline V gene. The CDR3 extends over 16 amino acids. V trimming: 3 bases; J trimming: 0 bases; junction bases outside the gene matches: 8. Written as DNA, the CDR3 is TGCGCCAGCAGCCAGGCCCCCGGACAGGCCTCCTACGAGCAGTACTTC. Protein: CASSQAPGQASYEQYF.

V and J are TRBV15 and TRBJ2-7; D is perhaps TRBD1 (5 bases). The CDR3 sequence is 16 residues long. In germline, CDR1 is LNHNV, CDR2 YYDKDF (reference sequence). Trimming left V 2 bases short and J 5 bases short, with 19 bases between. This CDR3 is CATSRSNRSRWDEQYF. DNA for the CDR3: TGTGCCACCAGCAGAAGCAACAGGTCTCGGTGGGACGAGCAGTACTTC.

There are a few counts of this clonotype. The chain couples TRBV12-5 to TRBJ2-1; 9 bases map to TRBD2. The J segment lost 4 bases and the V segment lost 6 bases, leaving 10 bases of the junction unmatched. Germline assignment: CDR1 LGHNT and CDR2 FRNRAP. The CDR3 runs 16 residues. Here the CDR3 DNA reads TGTGCTAGTGGGCGGGGGACTAGCAGCTCGTACAATGAGCAGTTCTTC. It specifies CASGRGTSSSYNEQFF.

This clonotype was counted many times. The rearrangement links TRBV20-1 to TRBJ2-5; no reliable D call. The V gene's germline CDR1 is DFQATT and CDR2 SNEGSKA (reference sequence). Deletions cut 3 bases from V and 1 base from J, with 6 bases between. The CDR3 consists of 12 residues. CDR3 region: CSASPTQETQYF. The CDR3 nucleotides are TGCAGTGCTAGTCCCACCCAAGAGACCCAGTACTTC.

CDR3 in DNA: TGTGCCACCAGCGGCCCTTCGAGGGACTTTCAGCCCCAGCATTTT. This sequence encodes CATSGPSRDFQPQHF. The chain is built from TRBV15 and TRBJ1-5; D perhaps matches TRBD1 (5 bases). Germline CDR1 is LNHNV and CDR2 is YYDKDF (reference sequence). Trimming removed 5 bases at V and 6 bases at J, with 17 bases between. This CDR3 comprises 15 residues.

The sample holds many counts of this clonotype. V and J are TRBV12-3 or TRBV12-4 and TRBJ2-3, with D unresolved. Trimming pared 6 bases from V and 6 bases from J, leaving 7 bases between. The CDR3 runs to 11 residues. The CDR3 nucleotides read TGTGCCAGCAGCCCCCGGGATACGCAGTATTTT. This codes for CASSPRDTQYF.

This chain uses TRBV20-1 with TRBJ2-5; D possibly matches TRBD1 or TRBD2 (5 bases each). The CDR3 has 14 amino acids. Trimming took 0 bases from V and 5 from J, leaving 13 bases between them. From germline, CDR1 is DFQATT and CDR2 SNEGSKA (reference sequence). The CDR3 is CSARDPRGGETQYF. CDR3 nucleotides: TGCAGTGCTAGAGATCCAAGGGGCGGGGAGACCCAGTACTTC.

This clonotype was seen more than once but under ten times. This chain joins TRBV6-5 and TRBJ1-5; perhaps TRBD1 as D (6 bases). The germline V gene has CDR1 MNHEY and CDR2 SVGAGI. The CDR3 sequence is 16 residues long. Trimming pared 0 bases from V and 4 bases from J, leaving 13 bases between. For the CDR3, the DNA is TGTGCCAGCAGTTACTCGGGGGGCGCGTCAAATCAGCCCCAGCATTTT. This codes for CASSYSGGASNQPQHF.

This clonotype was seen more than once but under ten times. CDR3 in amino acids: CASSFRLALPYEQYF. For the CDR3, the DNA is TGTGCCAGCAGCTTCCGACTAGCGTTGCCCTACGAGCAGTACTTC. J is TRBJ2-7 and V is TRBV5-5, with 8 bases that match TRBD2. There are 15 residues in the CDR3. Germline CDR1 reads SGHKS; CDR2 reads YYEKEE (reference sequence). Germline trimming cut 2 bases from V and 2 bases from J; bases unmatched to any gene: 6.